This entry features one T cell receptor (beta chain) sequence. Which antigen it targets is not known. Base qualities are not at hand, and no much larger clone is one base apart. Reading the germline V gene gives CDR1 SQVTM and CDR2 ANQGSEA. V lost 8 bases and J lost 1 base, and the count of bases not matched to a germline gene is 9. The CDR3 starts with the cysteine, ends with the phenylalanine, and has 14 residues. Left in the record is the CDR3 DNA by itself, 42 bases read in frame from the first base. The library was generated by the immunoSEQ multiplex PCR assay. A mixture of 60 forward primers for TCR Vbeta segments and 13 reverse primers for TCR Jbeta segments was used in the multiplex PCR. The CDR3 region of rearranged TCR beta genes was amplified from genomic DNA by a multiplex PCR assay. The Illumina HiSeq System was used to sequence the amplified TCR beta libraries as 87-base-pair reads. Per the source publication's procedure: Across the roughly 670 repertoires, a later analysis counted roughly 77 million unique TCR beta chains, about 10 million of which were shared by at least two donors. Raw reads were error-corrected and collapsed into unique sequences with a nearest-neighbor algorithm that merged closely related sequences to remove PCR and sequencing errors. CDR3 sequences were aligned to IMGT reference sequences to assign V, D and J gene segments. For a sequence to be retained, at least a six-nucleotide match to both a V gene segment and a J gene segment was required. A rearrangement counted as productive if the CDR3 had no stop codons and remained in frame with V and J, and every other rearrangement counted as non-productive. Following IMGT convention, CDR3 was defined as the stretch from the second conserved V-encoded cysteine up to the conserved J-encoded phenylalanine. The earlier analysis of about 560 of the donors excluded any sequence lacking an unambiguous match to a single V gene segment. An earlier analysis of about 600 of the donors called V segments functional above 56.7% productive rearrangements and segregating when the between-donor standard deviation exceeded 5%. A statistical classification framework was built for diagnosing cytomegalovirus status from the catalog of TCR beta chain sequences. In a later analysis, TCR nucleotide sequences were compared against IMGT/GENE-DB human TR gene sequences so that V and J genes could be assigned. A later analysis assigned CDR3 sequences and most-parsimonious VDJ recombination scenarios with the TCRdist pipeline. A later analysis defined each TCR beta chain by its CDR3 amino acid sequence plus V-gene family, and excluded reads lacking a unique V-gene family. To address suspected cross-contamination and a sequencing artifact, a later analysis removed 550 to 750 highly shared, low-generation-probability nucleotide sequences. A later analysis calculated a clonal expansion index for each public chain from normalized within-repertoire ranks of inferred template counts. Generation probabilities in a later analysis came from a VDJ recombination model fitted to out-of-frame rearrangements, and those results were checked against IGoR. A later analysis scored TCR-TCR, TCR-HLA and TCR-CMV co-occurrence with hypergeometric tests, applying a repertoire-size bias correction to TCR pairs. A later analysis estimated false discovery rates by permuting HLA or CMV assignments 20 times. A later analysis grouped co-occurring TCRs with DBSCAN, adding TCRdist sequence similarity when clustering within HLA-allele-positive subsets. Repertoires with fewer than 30,000 or more than 120,000 public chains, plus five repertoires with anomalous nucleotide sharing, were excluded from co-occurrence clustering. The source is immuneACCESS, and TCRdb retained only in-frame sequences with V and J called. Part of the clones is not carried over; for the studies checked, unresolved V genes explain less than half of this, and the remainder is unexplained. V and J calls plus clone size are reproduced from that table; the DNA served to infer D and trimming. Counted in this sample were 80,000 or so clones; less than 80% of them appeared once. Less than 8% of the sample is held by the ten biggest clonotypes.

The source of the sample is a study of cytomegalovirus exposure and HLA in healthy donors (dated by TCRdb to between 2016 and 2019). Study-wide context: In an earlier analysis of roughly 500 of the donors, 250 to 300 Gb of sequence data and roughly 100 million unique TCR beta sequences from about 179 million T cells were reported. Typing coverage differed by locus: A, B, C, DRB1 and DQB1 were typed in roughly 629-630 donors, DQA1 in 500 to 550, DPA1 in some 600, and DPB1 in around 490. Approximately 310 gigabases of sequencing data and 78 million or so unique TCR sequences were included in an early release covering under 650 HLA-typed donors. Four to six DR-DQ haplotypes were handled as single units for association and clustering because linkage in the cohort was strong. The study combined high-throughput TCR immunosequencing, statistical association of individual TCRs with disease status, and machine learning to predict cytomegalovirus infection status. Along with the roughly 700-subject first cohort, a separate validation cohort of some 130 different subjects was used. The study aimed to test whether signatures of past pathogen exposure could be identified by cataloging public T cell receptors. An earlier analysis of nearly 600 of the donors applied high-throughput TCR beta sequencing to assess whether each TCR beta V gene segment acted as functional or pseudogenic. The study profiled the T cell repertoires of more than 500 subjects by immunosequencing and related them to cytomegalovirus serostatus. On average, around 240,000 unique TCR beta nucleotide sequences were sequenced per donor among about 400 genotyped donors of the cohort, with roughly 18% of those sequences being non-productive. In a later analysis, previously published TCR beta repertoires from 550 to 700 donors were re-analyzed and high-resolution HLA genotyping was added so that TCR occurrence patterns could be studied. Genome-wide SNP genotypes for about 65% of the roughly 670 donors were used in a later genetic analysis, which treated that subset as a discovery cohort. Among the roughly 400 genotyped donors, 81% belonged to the genetic ancestry cluster associated with self-reported Caucasian donors. Every repertoire in the discovery cohort had been generated on one and the same sequencing platform. Rather than using new phenotypic data, the later analysis identified candidate immune exposures from TCR beta sequences and from how often those sequences occurred across donors. Class I and class II HLA loci were covered by the typing at four-digit resolution. Donor age, sex, ethnicity and CMV serostatus were collected together with the repertoire data.

The study at large found these results: Some IMGT-functional V segments, including TRBV6-2 and TRBV6-3, could not be told apart with the 87-base-pair reads, so those segments were excluded. A group of highly shared sequence variants was considered likely to be a technical artifact of the sequencing pipeline. It was suggested by the authors that the approach could potentially be generalized to other disease states and immunological phenotypes. Cytomegalovirus status was reported to be diagnosed by the classifier with high specificity and sensitivity in both the original and validation cohorts. The study listed 164 TCR beta chains as associated with cytomegalovirus. In a later genetic analysis, fewer N-insertions in productive TCRs were reported among donors in an Asian-associated ancestry cluster than the 666-donor mean. At a false discovery rate of 0.05, a later analysis linked around 15,000 TCR beta sequences to specific HLA alleles. While some public TCRs were present in many individuals, most TCR sequences turned up only very rarely across donors. In a later analysis, HLA-associated TCR beta chains showed more clonal expansion and lower generation probabilities than non-associated chains that were equally common. According to a later analysis, parvovirus B19, influenza, CMV and Epstein-Barr virus appeared linked to several top co-occurrence clusters. In an earlier analysis of 587 of the donors, most TCR beta V segments appeared in productive rearrangements about 87% or about 30% of the time, broadly matching IMGT annotations. Because some donors lacked HLA typing at each locus, the association tests relied only on the typed subset. When HLA alleles, especially DR and DQ, strongly co-occurred, TCR associations were difficult to assign to individual alleles. Correlated functional status among segregating V segments might reflect linkage disequilibrium, but an unknown experimental factor could not be ruled out. In a later analysis, the rate of TCR association differed among HLA loci, with DRB1 alleles having the most associated TCRs and HLA-C alleles having the fewest. The only immune exposure information available for the cohort was CMV serostatus. A further reported finding was that TCR beta sequences accurately predicted the HLA-A and HLA-B alleles for most subjects in the first cohort. Roughly uniform sequencing depth across donors was assumed in presence/absence analyses, although this assumption may not hold. In vitro tests confirmed that a few of the cytomegalovirus-associated TCR beta chains recognize cytomegalovirus antigens. In a later genetic analysis, a missense DCLRE1C variant was associated with V-gene and J-gene trimming of TCR beta chains, and the association was replicated in an independent cohort. Most CMV-associated TCR beta chains appeared to be HLA-restricted in a later analysis, and the HLA associations seemed to be driven largely by CMV exposure. In this cohort, only TCR beta chains were sequenced, and detectable features were limited by the absence of alpha or paired-chain data. The earlier analysis of around 600 of the donors excluded fewer than 20 rarely observed V segments, including chromosome 9 orphons, because counts were too low.

The cohort was made up of 666 healthy bone marrow donors. At the time of sampling, all cohort members were nominally healthy, though unrecorded immune exposures were likely present. The donor was CMV seronegative and belonged to the group of approximately 320 seronegative cohort members. A peripheral blood sample was collected from each donor, and TCR beta sequencing was performed on peripheral blood mononuclear cells. The Qiagen DNeasy Blood Extraction Kit was used to extract genomic DNA from the blood cell samples. The source of this sequence is a woman in her thirties or forties in good health and CMV-seronegative. The sample comprised PBMCs. The chain is made from TRBV29-1 and TRBJ1-1; 8 junctional bases match TRBD1. Read as DNA, the sequence is TGCAGCCATGGACAGGGAGTAGGGAACACTGAAGCTTTCTTT. Its protein product is CSHGQGVGNTEAFF.